Below are 26 T cell receptor beta chains sequenced from a single sample in a study of cytomegalovirus exposure and HLA in healthy donors. The PCR ran on 60 Vbeta and 13 Jbeta primers. Profiled with immunoSEQ multiplex PCR; TCRdb holds only in-frame clones, not every one. The repertoire holds about 140,000 clones, with 76% as singletons. The sample taken for sequencing was PBMCs. These receptors all come from a man in his forties in good health and CMV-seronegative.

This clone was recorded only once. The rearrangement links TRBV5-1 to TRBJ2-3, with 11 positions matching TRBD2. There are 18 residues in the CDR3. Unmatched junction bases numbered 6, after V lost 0 bases and J lost 0 bases. Germline-derived CDR1 and CDR2 are SGHRS and YFSETQ. The CDR3 loop reads CASSLGQTSGISTDTQYF. The CDR3 region has the DNA TGCGCCAGCAGCTTGGGGCAGACTAGCGGGATTAGCACAGATACGCAGTATTTT.

The chain links TRBV14 to TRBJ2-1, with a possible D match to TRBD1 (5 bases). The length of the CDR3 is 15 residues. Germline V gives CDR1 SGHDN, CDR2 FVKESK. V shed 5 bases and J shed 2 bases, with 13 bases lying between them. CDR3 in DNA: TGTGCCAGCAGCTCCCTGACAGTCCCCTACAATGAGCAGTTCTTC. Its translation is CASSSLTVPYNEQFF.

Of note for this clone: This specimen includes other DNA sequences encoding the same CDR3. The gene calls are TRBV18 and TRBJ2-5; no definite D call. The CDR3 has 13 amino acids. Germline-derived CDR1 and CDR2 are KGHSH and LQKENI. Deletions cut 1 base from V and 2 bases from J, with 5 bases between. The CDR3 DNA is TGTGCCAGCTCACCACGGCAGCAAGAGACCCAGTACTTC. Translated, it gives CASSPRQQETQYF.

The V call is TRBV6-5, the J call TRBJ1-1, with no clear D. The V gene lost 7 bases and the J gene lost 1 base, with 10 bases spanning the gap. The CDR3 sequence is 13 residues long. Looked up from germline, CDR1 is MNHEY and CDR2 is SVGAGI. The CDR3 here is CASIPPGNTEAFF. The CDR3 coding sequence is TGTGCCAGCATTCCTCCGGGGAACACTGAAGCTTTCTTT.

The chain is built from TRBV7-3 and TRBJ2-1, with TRBD1 matching 8 bases. Germline V CDR1 and CDR2: SGHTA, FQGTGA. This CDR3 has 15 amino acids. Trimming took 3 bases from V and 5 from J; bases not matched to a gene: 6. The CDR3 sequence is CASSFGQGIHNEQFF. The CDR3 coding sequence is TGTGCCAGCAGCTTCGGACAGGGCATACACAATGAGCAGTTCTTC.

The chain couples TRBV6-1 to TRBJ2-5; 9 bases are shared with TRBD1. The J call may be in error: the DNA end matches TRBJ2-7 better. This CDR3 has 14 amino acids. Germline CDR1 MNHNS, CDR2 SASEGT. The chain's CDR3 is CASSEWTGANEQYF. The CDR3 DNA sequence: TGTGCCAGCAGTGAATGGACAGGGGCTAACGAGCAGTACTTC.

The CDR3 nucleotides read TGTGCCAGCAGCTTAGAGGGGGTGAACACTGAAGCTTTCTTT. It is translated as CASSLEGVNTEAFF. The rearrangement uses TRBV7-9 and TRBJ1-1, with TRBD1 as a possible D gene (6 bases). The length of the CDR3 is 14 residues. Between the trimmed V and J ends, which lost 1 base and 0 bases, there was a span of 6 bases. Germline assignment: CDR1 SEHNR and CDR2 FQNEAQ (reference sequence).

The chain carries TRBV2 and TRBJ2-7; D is possibly TRBD1 (5 bases). V lost 4 bases, J lost 2 bases, and 15 bases lay in between. This CDR3 comprises 15 residues. The germline V gene encodes CDR1 SNHLY and CDR2 FYNNEI. The CDR3 is CASSVSRDSPYEQYF. The CDR3, as DNA: TGTGCCAGCAGTGTGAGCCGAGACAGTCCCTACGAGCAGTACTTC.

J is TRBJ2-1 and V is TRBV10-2; 10 nucleotides align to TRBD2. The V segment lost 6 bases and the J segment 1 base; nucleotides outside the gene matches: 9. CDR3 length: 17 residues. The V gene's germline CDR1 is WSHSY and CDR2 SAAADI. The CDR3 nucleotides are TGCGCCAGCAGGGACCTTCCACTAGCGGGGTCCTACAATGAGCAGTTCTTC. This codes for CASRDLPLAGSYNEQFF.

The rearrangement links TRBV15 to TRBJ2-1; 8 nucleotides match TRBD2. V dropped 0 bases and J dropped 4; count of bases not matched to a gene: 5. Looked up from germline, CDR1 is LNHNV and CDR2 is YYDKDF (reference sequence). This CDR3 spans 16 amino acids. CDR3 nucleotide sequence: TGTGCCACCAGCAGAGATTTACGGGGGGGGTACAATGAGCAGTTCTTC. Residues: CATSRDLRGGYNEQFF.

This chain links TRBV6-5 with TRBJ2-7; 9 bases are shared with TRBD1. Trimming at V came to 6 bases and at J to 0 bases, leaving 3 bases not matched to a gene. Germline CDR1 MNHEY, CDR2 SVGAGI. This CDR3 spans 14 amino acids. The CDR3 loop is CASSQDRGSYEQYF. The CDR3 coding sequence is TGTGCCAGCAGCCAGGACAGGGGCTCCTACGAGCAGTACTTC.

Turning to this clone: One junction end does not reproduce the germline sequence, and a read error may be involved. The CDR3 DNA sequence: TGTGCCAGCTCCCCACCCCATCGCCCGGGGGAGCAGTACTTC. Amino acids: CASSPPHRPGEQYF. The V gene is TRBV18, the J gene TRBJ2-7; the D gene is possibly TRBD2 (5 bases). The germline gives CDR1 KGHSH, CDR2 LQKENI. The CDR3 runs to 14 residues.

The gene calls are TRBV11-2 and TRBJ2-1; 10 bases agree with TRBD2. Trimming took 7 bases from V and 10 from J; bases not matched to a gene: 13. CDR3 length: 15 residues. The germline CDR1 and CDR2 sequences are SGHAT and FQNNGV. Here the CDR3 DNA reads TGTGCCAGCAACGAAAGGCGGCTAGCGGGGGAGGAGCAGTTCTTC. This sequence encodes CASNERRLAGEEQFF.

The chain uses TRBV10-1 and TRBJ2-1, with TRBD1 identical over 7 bases. The CDR3 spans 15 residues. CDR1 and CDR2 (germline): WNHNN, SYGVQD (reference sequence). Unmatched junction bases numbered 3, after V lost 0 bases and J lost 4 bases. The CDR3 bases are TGCGCCAGCAGTGAGTCCGGACAGGTGTACAATGAGCAGTTCTTC. Amino acid sequence: CASSESGQVYNEQFF.

This clone occurred a few times. The CDR3: CATYGSSYNEQFF. CDR3 DNA sequence: TGTGCCACGTACGGGAGCTCCTACAATGAGCAGTTCTTC. The gene calls are TRBV27 and TRBJ2-1, with a possible D match to TRBD2 (6 bases). Trimming took 10 bases from V and 0 from J, leaving 10 bases between them. The germline CDR1 and CDR2 sequences are MNHEY and SMNVEV (reference sequence). This CDR3 has 13 amino acids.

V is TRBV27 and J is TRBJ2-3; D possibly corresponds to TRBD2 (5 bases). Germline V lookup: CDR1 MNHEY, CDR2 SMNVEV (reference sequence). V gave up 3 bases and J gave up 4 bases, with 11 bases separating them. This CDR3 has 14 amino acids. CDR3 bases: TGTGCCAGCAGTTTTGTGGGAGTGGCAGATACGCAGTATTTT. As protein: CASSFVGVADTQYF.

This clone was found once. One end of the junction varies from germline; a read error may be responsible. The chain recombines TRBV2 with TRBJ2-4; 7 nucleotides align to TRBD1. Germline CDR1 is SNHLY and CDR2 is FYNNEI. This CDR3 spans 16 amino acids. CDR3 sequence (DNA): TGTGCCAGCAGTGAAACGGGACAGTCAAGCAAAAACAGTCAGTACTTC. It is translated as CASSETGQSSKNSQYF.

Comment on this clone: The germline gene is not matched at one end of the junction; a read error may be the cause. V usage is TRBV4-2 and J usage is TRBJ2-2, with 13 bases lining up with TRBD2. CDR1 is LGHNA, CDR2 YNFKEQ, per germline. CDR3 size: 17 residues. CDR3 DNA: TGTGCCAGCAGCCAAGGACTAGCGGGAGGAAACAGCGGGGAGCTGTTTTTT. Translated, it gives CASSQGLAGGNSGELFF.

This chain uses TRBV5-1 with TRBJ2-7; D not resolved. Trimming removed 0 bases at V and 4 bases at J, with 5 bases between. This CDR3 spans 12 amino acids. The germline gives CDR1 SGHRS, CDR2 YFSETQ. Here the CDR3 DNA reads TGCGCCAGCAGCTTGGGCGGATACGAGCAGTACTTC. Protein sequence: CASSLGGYEQYF.

V is TRBV28 and J is TRBJ1-6; 10 bases are a match to TRBD1. CDR1 and CDR2 from the germline V gene are MDHEN and SYDVKM. With V trimmed by 3 bases and J by 10 bases, 6 bases remained unmatched. The CDR3 has 15 amino acids. As DNA, the CDR3 is TGTGCCAGCAGTTTTGGGGACAGGGGTAACTCACCCCTCCACTTT. Its translation is CASSFGDRGNSPLHF.

V gene TRBV6-5 combines with J gene TRBJ2-4; D gene uncertain. The CDR3 length is 11 residues. V shed 7 bases and J shed 10 bases, with 11 bases lying between them. Per the germline V gene, CDR1 is MNHEY and CDR2 is SVGAGI. This CDR3 is CASTHLGIQYF. CDR3 sequence (DNA): TGTGCCAGCACCCACCTCGGTATTCAGTACTTC.

CDR3 nucleotide sequence: TGTGCCAGCAGTGACAGCGGGGGCCGGGTAGTAACCCAGTACTTC. Its translation: CASSDSGGRVVTQYF. This chain links TRBV6-6 with TRBJ2-5; 8 bases match TRBD2. With V trimmed by 5 bases and J by 8 bases, 13 bases remained unmatched. Germline V CDR1 and CDR2: MNHNY, SVGAGI (reference sequence). This CDR3 region has 15 residues.

This chain connects TRBV4-1 to TRBJ2-7, with a weak D call TRBD1 (5 bases). Germline CDR1 is MGHRA and CDR2 is YSYEKL. This CDR3 comprises 13 residues. Trimming took 4 bases from V and 6 from J, leaving 13 bases between them. The CDR3 DNA reads as TGCGCCAGCAGCCCGGTGGATAGGGGCGAGCAGTACTTC. Translating gives CASSPVDRGEQYF.

The CDR3 loop reads CASKGLAKNIQYF. Here the CDR3 DNA reads TGTGCCAGTAAGGGGTTAGCCAAAAACATTCAGTACTTC. The chain joins TRBV28 to TRBJ2-4, with a weak D call TRBD1 (5 bases). CDR1 is MDHEN, CDR2 SYDVKM, per germline. The CDR3 loop spans 13 amino acids. Trimming left V 9 bases short and J 0 bases short, with 9 bases between.

The gene calls are TRBV6-5 and TRBJ2-5, with a tentative D call TRBD1 (6 bases). The DNA end is more similar to TRBJ2-7, so the J call may be wrong. Germline V gene sequence: CDR1 MNHEY, CDR2 SVGAGI. The CDR3 totals 16 residues. The CDR3 loop reads CASSYDGTSGNYEQYF. DNA of the CDR3: TGTGCCAGCAGCTACGACGGGACATCGGGGAACTACGAGCAGTACTTC.

This rearrangement joins TRBV19 to TRBJ1-2, with 8 bases identical to TRBD1. CDR3 length: 12 residues. In germline, CDR1 is LNHDA, CDR2 SQIVND (reference sequence). Trimming removed 4 bases from V and 7 bases from J; junction bases left unmatched: 2. The CDR3 nucleotides read TGTGCCAGTAGTAACCAGGGGGCTGGCTACACCTTC. Protein product: CASSNQGAGYTF.